These 9 T cell receptor beta chains share one sample of origin, sequenced in a study of cytomegalovirus exposure and HLA in healthy donors. The PCR used 60 Vbeta and 13 Jbeta primers. Sequencing was performed with immunoSEQ multiplex PCR; in TCRdb, only in-frame clones are kept and a portion is missing. The repertoire holds fewer than 250,000 clones, with roughly 80% as singletons. The sample consisted of PBMCs. Receptors were obtained from a man aged 40-49 years in good health and CMV-seropositive.

The chain combines TRBV21-1 with TRBJ1-3. TRBV21-1 is tagged as a pseudogene. CDR3 size: 16 residues. The chain's CDR3 is CASSTLLSSGANTIYF. The CDR3 nucleotides are TGTGCCAGCAGCACTTTACTAAGTAGTGGTGCAAACACCATATATTTT.

The V and J genes are TRBV7-6 and TRBJ2-1, with D unresolved. V was pared by 0 bases and J by 9 bases, with 9 bases between. This CDR3 comprises 13 residues. CDR1 and CDR2 from the germline V gene are SGHVS and FNYEAQ. CDR3 DNA sequence: TGTGCCAGCAGCTTAGCGGTCCAGTTTGAGCAGTTCTTC. Its translation is CASSLAVQFEQFF.

The chain uses TRBV11-1 and TRBJ2-7, with a tentative D call TRBD2 (5 bases). The CDR3 is made up of 13 amino acids. V shed 4 bases and J shed 0 bases, with 7 bases lying between them. Germline V CDR1 and CDR2: SGHAT, FQDESV (reference sequence). CDR3 region: CASSWTFSYEQYF. For the CDR3, the DNA is TGTGCCAGCAGCTGGACTTTCTCCTACGAGCAGTACTTC.

This clone has only a few counts. V and J are TRBV9 and TRBJ1-3, with 11 bases matching TRBD1. The CDR3 consists of 15 residues. V lost 3 bases and J lost 7; bases outside the gene matches: 6. CDR1 and CDR2 (germline): SGDLS, YYNGEE. The CDR3 region has the DNA TGTGCCAGCAGCGACCGGGGACAGGGGGGTAACACCATATATTTT. This translates into CASSDRGQGGNTIYF. The variable domain in full, with the rest retrieved from reference TRBV9 and TRBJ1-3, is DSGVTQTPKHLITATGQRVTLRCSPRSGDLSVYWYQQSLDQGLQFLIQYYNGEERAKGNILERFSAQQFPDLHSELNLSSLELGDSALYFCASSDRGQGGNTIYFGEGSWLTVV.

The chain combines TRBV5-6 with TRBJ1-4; D gene ambiguous. The CDR3 runs to 16 residues. V was trimmed by 4 bases and J by 5 bases, leaving 18 bases between them. Germline CDR1 reads SGHDT; CDR2 reads YYEEEE. CDR3 DNA: TGTGCCAGCAGCAGGGAAGAGGCGCGGGTCAATGAAAAACTGTTTTTT. The encoded protein is CASSREEARVNEKLFF.

The chain uses TRBV7-7 and TRBJ2-1; D is possibly TRBD2 (5 bases). Per germline, CDR1 SSHAT and CDR2 FNYEAQ (reference sequence). V shed 1 base and J shed 4 bases, with 17 bases lying between them. The length of the CDR3 is 17 residues. CDR3 sequence reads: CASSLEFVAGEYNEQFF. The CDR3, as DNA: TGTGCCAGCAGCTTAGAGTTTGTGGCGGGCGAATACAATGAGCAGTTCTTC.

The genes are TRBV12-5 and TRBJ1-4; TRBD1 matches at 10 bases. J lost 7 bases, V lost 1 base, and 3 bases had no gene match. Per germline, CDR1 LGHNT and CDR2 FRNRAP. The CDR3 loop spans 15 amino acids. The CDR3 sequence: CASGLGDRGREKLFF. CDR3 coding DNA: TGTGCTAGTGGTTTGGGAGACAGGGGGCGTGAAAAACTGTTTTTT.

V and J are TRBV2 and TRBJ2-7, with 8 positions matching TRBD1. In germline, CDR1 is SNHLY, CDR2 FYNNEI. This CDR3 spans 13 amino acids. V lost 8 bases to trimming and J lost 4 bases; unmatched junction nucleotides: 7. The CDR3 DNA reads as TGTGCCAGCGTCAGGGGGCTACTATACGAGCAGTACGTC. It codes for CASVRGLLYEQYV.

The chain carries TRBV5-6 and TRBJ2-1; D unclear. Deletions cut 4 bases from V and 7 bases from J, with 9 bases between. This CDR3 is built from 12 residues. CDR1 SGHDT and CDR2 YYEEEE come from the germline V gene. The CDR3 here is CASSPAENEQFF. The CDR3 bases are TGTGCCAGCAGCCCCGCGGAGAATGAGCAGTTCTTC.